This entry is about one T cell receptor (beta chain). Assay: immunoSEQ multiplex PCR; the TCRdb copy retains only in-frame clones and omits some. The repertoire has 130,000 or so clones, approximately 80% of them found once; the top ten carry approximately 8.7%. The source of the sample is a study of blood T cell repertoires in COVID-19. Germline assignment: CDR1 WNHNN and CDR2 SYGVQD (reference sequence). The CDR3 has 19 amino acids. Trimming cost V 1 base and J 4 bases; bases outside gene matches: 14. This receptor was taken from an older woman with active or convalescent COVID-19. V usage is TRBV10-1 and J usage is TRBJ1-5, with TRBD1 matching over 9 bases. The sample comprised peripheral blood. CDR3 amino acids: CASSEWSGTGSPLNQPQHF. Here the CDR3 DNA reads TGCGCCAGCAGTGAGTGGAGCGGGACAGGGAGTCCCCTAAATCAGCCCCAGCATTTT.